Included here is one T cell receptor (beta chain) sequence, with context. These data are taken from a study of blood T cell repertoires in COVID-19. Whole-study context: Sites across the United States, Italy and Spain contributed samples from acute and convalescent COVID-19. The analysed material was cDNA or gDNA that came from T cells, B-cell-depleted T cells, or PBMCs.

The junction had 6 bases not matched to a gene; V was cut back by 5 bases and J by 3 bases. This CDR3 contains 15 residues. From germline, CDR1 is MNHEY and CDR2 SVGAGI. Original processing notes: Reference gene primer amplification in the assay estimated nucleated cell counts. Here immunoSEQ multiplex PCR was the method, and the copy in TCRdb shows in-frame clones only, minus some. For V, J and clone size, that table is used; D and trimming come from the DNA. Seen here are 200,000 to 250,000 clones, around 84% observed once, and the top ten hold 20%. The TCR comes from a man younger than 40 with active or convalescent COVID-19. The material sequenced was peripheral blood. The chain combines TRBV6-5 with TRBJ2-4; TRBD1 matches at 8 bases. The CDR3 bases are TGTGCCAGCAGTCCTCTACAGGGGGGCAAAAACATTCAGTACTTC. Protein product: CASSPLQGGKNIQYF.